This entry concerns a single TCR beta chain. Its antigen remains unknown. The sample belongs to a study of T cell responses to AZD1222 COVID-19 vaccine. The repertoire was sequenced with immunoSEQ multiplex PCR; TCRdb's copy has only in-frame clones and lacks some. The sample consists of about 150,000 clones, 91% of them appearing once. Overall study findings and caveats: Baseline seropositivity characterized only a handful of AZD1222 recipients.

The V gene's germline CDR1 is SGHTA and CDR2 FQGNSA. This CDR3 has 19 amino acids. J was trimmed by 2 bases and V by 1 base; bases with no gene match: 14. V is TRBV7-2 and J is TRBJ1-3, with 7 bases identical to TRBD1. The sequencing here drew on peripheral blood, taken on day 0 of AZD1222 vaccination. The sequence was collected from an adult in good health. CDR3 amino acids: CASSLGGWRRGVPGNTIYF. The CDR3 bases are TGTGCCAGCAGCTTAGGTGGGTGGCGCAGGGGGGTGCCTGGAAACACCATATATTTT. Looking up the rest from reference TRBV7-2 and TRBJ1-3 gives the full variable domain: GAGVSQSPSNKVTEKGKDVELRCDPISGHTALYWYRQSLGQGLEFLIYFQGNSAPDKSGLPSDRFSAERTGGSVSTLTIQRTQQEDSAVYLCASSLGGWRRGVPGNTIYFGEGSWLTVV.